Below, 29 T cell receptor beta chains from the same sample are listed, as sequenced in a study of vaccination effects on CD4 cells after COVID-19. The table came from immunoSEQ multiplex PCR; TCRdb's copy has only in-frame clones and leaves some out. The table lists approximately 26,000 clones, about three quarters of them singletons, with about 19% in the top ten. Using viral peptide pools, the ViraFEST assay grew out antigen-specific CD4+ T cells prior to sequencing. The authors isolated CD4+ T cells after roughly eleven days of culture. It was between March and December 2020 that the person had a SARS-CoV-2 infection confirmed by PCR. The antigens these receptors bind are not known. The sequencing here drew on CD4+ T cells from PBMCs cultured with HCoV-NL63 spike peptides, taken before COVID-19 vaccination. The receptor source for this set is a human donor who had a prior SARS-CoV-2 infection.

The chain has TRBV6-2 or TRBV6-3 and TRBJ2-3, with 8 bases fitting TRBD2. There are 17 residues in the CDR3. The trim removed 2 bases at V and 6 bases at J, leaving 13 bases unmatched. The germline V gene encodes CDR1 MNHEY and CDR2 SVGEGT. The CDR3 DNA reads TGTGCCAGCAGTTACGATAGAACTAGCGGATTGGGGGATACGCAGTATTTT. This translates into CASSYDRTSGLGDTQYF.

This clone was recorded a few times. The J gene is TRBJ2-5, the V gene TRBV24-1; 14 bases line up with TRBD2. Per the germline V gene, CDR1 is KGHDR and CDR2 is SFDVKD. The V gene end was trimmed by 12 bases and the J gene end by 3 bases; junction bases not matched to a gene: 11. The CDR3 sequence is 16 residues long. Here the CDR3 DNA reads TGTGCCGTCAAGGGACCGGGACTAGCGGGAGAAGAGACCCAGTACTTC. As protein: CAVKGPGLAGEETQYF.

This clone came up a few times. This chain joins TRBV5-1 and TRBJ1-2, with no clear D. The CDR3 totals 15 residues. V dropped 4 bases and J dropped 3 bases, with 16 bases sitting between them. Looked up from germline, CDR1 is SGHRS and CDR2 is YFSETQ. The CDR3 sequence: CASSPIGQLYYGYTF. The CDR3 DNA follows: TGCGCCAGCAGCCCCATAGGGCAGCTATACTATGGCTACACCTTC.

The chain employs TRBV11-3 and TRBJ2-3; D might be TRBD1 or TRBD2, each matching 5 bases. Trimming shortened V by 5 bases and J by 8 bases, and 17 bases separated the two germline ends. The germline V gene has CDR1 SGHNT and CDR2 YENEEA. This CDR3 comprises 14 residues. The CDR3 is CASSPGPPRGTQYF. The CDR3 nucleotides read TGTGCCAGCAGCCCCGGACCCCCGAGGGGTACGCAGTATTTT.

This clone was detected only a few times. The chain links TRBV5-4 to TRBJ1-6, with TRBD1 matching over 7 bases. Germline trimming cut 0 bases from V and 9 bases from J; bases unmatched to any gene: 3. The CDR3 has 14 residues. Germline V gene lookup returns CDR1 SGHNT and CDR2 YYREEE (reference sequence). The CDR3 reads CASSLEGAVSPLHF. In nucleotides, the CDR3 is TGTGCCAGCAGCTTGGAGGGGGCAGTTTCACCCCTCCACTTT.

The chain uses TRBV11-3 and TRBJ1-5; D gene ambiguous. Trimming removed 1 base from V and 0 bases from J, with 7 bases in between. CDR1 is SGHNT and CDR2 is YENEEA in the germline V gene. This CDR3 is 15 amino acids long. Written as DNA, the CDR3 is TGTGCCAGCAGCTTAGGGGGTGATAGCAATCAGCCCCAGCATTTT. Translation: CASSLGGDSNQPQHF.

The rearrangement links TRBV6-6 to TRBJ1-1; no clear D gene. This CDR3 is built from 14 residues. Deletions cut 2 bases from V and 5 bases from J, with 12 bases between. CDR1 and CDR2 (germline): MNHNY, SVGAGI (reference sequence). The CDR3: CASSYLSGRTEAFF. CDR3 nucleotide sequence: TGTGCCAGCAGTTACCTGTCGGGAAGGACTGAAGCTTTCTTT.

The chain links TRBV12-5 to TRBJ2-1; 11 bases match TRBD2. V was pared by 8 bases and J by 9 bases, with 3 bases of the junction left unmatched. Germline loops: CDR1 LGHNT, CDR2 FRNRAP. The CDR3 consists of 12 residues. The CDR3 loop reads CASRTSGSEQFF. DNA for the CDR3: TGTGCTAGTCGAACTAGCGGGAGTGAGCAGTTCTTC.

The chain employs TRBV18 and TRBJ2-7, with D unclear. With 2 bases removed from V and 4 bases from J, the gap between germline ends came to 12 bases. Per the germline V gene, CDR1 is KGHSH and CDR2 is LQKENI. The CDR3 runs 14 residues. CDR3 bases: TGTGCCAGCTCACCAGGCTTAGTGACGTACGAGCAGTACTTC. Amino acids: CASSPGLVTYEQYF.

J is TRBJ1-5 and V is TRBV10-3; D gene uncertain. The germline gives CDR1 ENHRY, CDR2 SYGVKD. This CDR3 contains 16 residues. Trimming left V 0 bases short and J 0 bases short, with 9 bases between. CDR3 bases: TGTGCCATCAGTGAGTCGCCCAGTAATAGCAATCAGCCCCAGCATTTT. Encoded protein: CAISESPSNSNQPQHF.

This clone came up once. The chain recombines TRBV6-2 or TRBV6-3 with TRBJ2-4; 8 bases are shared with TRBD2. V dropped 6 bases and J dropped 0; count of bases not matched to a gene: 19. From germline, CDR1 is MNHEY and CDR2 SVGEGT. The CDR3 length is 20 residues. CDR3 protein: CASSHLPGLVSALAKNIQYF. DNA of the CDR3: TGTGCCAGCAGCCATCTCCCGGGACTAGTTTCCGCTCTAGCCAAAAACATTCAGTACTTC.

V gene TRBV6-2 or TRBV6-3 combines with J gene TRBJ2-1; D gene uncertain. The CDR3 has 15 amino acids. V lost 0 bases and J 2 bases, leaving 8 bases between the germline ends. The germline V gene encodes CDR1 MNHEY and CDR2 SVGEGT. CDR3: CASSYSSGTYNEQFF. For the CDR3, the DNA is TGTGCCAGCAGTTACTCAAGTGGAACCTACAATGAGCAGTTCTTC.

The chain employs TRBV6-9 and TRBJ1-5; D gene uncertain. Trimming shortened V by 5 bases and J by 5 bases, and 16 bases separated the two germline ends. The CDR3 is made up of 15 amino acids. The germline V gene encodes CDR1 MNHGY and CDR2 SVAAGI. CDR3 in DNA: TGTGCCAGCAGTACAGAGGCCAGGTATTATCAGCCCCAGCATTTT. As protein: CASSTEARYYQPQHF.

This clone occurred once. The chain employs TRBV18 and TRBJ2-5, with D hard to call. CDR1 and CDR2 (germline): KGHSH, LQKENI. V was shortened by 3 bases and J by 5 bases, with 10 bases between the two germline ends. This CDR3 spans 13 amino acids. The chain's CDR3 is CASSPNYGETQYF. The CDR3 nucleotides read TGTGCCAGCTCACCCAACTACGGGGAGACCCAGTACTTC.

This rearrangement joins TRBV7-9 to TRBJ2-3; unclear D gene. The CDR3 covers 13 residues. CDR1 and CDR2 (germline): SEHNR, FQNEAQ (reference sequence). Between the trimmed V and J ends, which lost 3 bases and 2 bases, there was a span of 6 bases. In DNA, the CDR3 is TGTGCCAGCAGCTTCCGGCTCACAGATACGCAGTATTTT. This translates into CASSFRLTDTQYF.

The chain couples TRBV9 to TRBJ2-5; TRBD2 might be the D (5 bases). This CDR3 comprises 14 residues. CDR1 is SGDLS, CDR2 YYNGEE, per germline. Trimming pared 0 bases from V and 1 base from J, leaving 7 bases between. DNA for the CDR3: TGTGCCAGCAGCGTAGGAGGGCTCCAAGAGACCCAGTACTTC. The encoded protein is CASSVGGLQETQYF.

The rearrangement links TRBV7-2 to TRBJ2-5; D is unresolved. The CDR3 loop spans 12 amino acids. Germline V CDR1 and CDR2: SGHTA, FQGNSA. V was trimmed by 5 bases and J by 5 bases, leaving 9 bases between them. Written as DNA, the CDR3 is TGTGCCAGCAGCCCGAGATATGAGACCCAGTACTTC. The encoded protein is CASSPRYETQYF.

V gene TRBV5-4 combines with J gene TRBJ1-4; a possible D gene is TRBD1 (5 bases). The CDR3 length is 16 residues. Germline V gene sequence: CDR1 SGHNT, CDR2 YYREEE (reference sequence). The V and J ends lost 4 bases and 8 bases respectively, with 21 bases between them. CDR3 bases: TGTGCCAGCAGCCCCGGTCGGTACAGGCTGGGAGAAAAACTGTTTTTT. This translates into CASSPGRYRLGEKLFF. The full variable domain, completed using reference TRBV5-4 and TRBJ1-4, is ETGVTQSPTHLIKTRGQQVTLRCSSQSGHNTVSWYQQALGQGPQFIFQYYREEENGRGNFPPRFSGLQFPNYSSELNVNALELDDSALYLCASSPGRYRLGEKLFFGSGTQLSVL.

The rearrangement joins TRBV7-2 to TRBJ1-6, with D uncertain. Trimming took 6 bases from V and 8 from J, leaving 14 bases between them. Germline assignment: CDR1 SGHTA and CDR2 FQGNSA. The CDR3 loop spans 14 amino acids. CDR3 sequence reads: CASSVQFFDSPLHF. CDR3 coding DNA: TGTGCCAGCAGTGTCCAGTTTTTTGATTCACCCCTCCACTTT. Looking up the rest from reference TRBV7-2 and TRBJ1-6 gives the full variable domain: GAGVSQSPSNKVTEKGKDVELRCDPISGHTALYWYRQSLGQGLEFLIYFQGNSAPDKSGLPSDRFSAERTGGSVSTLTIQRTQQEDSAVYLCASSVQFFDSPLHFGNGTRLTVT.

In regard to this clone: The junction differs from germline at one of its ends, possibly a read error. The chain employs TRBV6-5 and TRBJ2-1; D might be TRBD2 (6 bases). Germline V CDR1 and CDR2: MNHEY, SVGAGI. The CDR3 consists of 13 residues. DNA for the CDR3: TGTGCCGGCAGACTAGGCTCCTACAATGAGCAGTTCTTC. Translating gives CAGRLGSYNEQFF.

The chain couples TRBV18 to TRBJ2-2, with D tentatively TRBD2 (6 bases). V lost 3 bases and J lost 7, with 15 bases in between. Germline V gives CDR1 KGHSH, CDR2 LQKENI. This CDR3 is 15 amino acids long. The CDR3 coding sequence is TGTGCCAGCTCACCCAGGCGGCGGGACGACGGGGAGCTGTTTTTT. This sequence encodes CASSPRRRDDGELFF. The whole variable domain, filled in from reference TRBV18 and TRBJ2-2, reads NAGVMQNPRHLVRRRGQEARLRCSPMKGHSHVYWYRQLPEEGLKFMVYLQKENIIDESGMPKERFSAEFPKEGPSILRIQQVVRGDSAAYFCASSPRRRDDGELFFGEGSRLTVL.

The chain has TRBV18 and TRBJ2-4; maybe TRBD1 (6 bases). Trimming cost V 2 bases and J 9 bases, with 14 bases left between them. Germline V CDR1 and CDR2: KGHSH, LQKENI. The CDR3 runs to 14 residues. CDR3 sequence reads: CASSPTSARGIQYF. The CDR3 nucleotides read TGTGCCAGCTCACCAACCTCGGCCAGGGGCATTCAGTACTTC.

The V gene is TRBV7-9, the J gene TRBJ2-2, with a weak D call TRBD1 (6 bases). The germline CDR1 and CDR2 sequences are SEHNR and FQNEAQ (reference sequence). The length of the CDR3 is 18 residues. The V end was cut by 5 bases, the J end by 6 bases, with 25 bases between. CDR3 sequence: CASSPQLGAKDRAGELFF. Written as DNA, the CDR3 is TGTGCCAGCAGCCCACAATTGGGGGCTAAAGATCGTGCCGGGGAGCTGTTTTTT.

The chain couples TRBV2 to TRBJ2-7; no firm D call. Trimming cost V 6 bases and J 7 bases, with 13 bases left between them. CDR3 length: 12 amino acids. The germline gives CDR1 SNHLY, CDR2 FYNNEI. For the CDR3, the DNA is TGTGCCAGCAGGAGGACCCCTAGGGAGCAGTACTTC. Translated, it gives CASRRTPREQYF.

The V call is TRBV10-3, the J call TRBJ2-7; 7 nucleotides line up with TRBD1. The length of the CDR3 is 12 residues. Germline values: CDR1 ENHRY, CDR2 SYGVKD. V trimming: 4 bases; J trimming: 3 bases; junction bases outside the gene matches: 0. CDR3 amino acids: CAISAGGYEQYF. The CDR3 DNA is TGTGCCATCAGTGCAGGGGGCTACGAGCAGTACTTC.

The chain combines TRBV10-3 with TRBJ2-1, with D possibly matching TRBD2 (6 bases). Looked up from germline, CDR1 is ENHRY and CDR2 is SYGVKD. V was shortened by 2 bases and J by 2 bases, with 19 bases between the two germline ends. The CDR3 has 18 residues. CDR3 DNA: TGTGCCATCAGTGAGCCCAGAAGAGAGCGGGCGACCTACAATGAGCAGTTCTTC. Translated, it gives CAISEPRRERATYNEQFF.

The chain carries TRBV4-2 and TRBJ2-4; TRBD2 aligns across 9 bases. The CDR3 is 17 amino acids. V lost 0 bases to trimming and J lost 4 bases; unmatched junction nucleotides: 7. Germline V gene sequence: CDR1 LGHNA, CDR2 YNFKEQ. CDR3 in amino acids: CASSQEGGGAAKNIQYF. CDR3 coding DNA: TGTGCCAGCAGCCAAGAGGGCGGGGGGGCCGCAAAAAACATTCAGTACTTC.

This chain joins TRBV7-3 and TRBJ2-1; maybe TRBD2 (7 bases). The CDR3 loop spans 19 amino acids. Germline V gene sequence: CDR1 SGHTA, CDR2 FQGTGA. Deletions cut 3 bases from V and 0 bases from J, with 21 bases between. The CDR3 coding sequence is TGTGCCAGCAGCTTGGGGGCCGGGACTATTAGTAGCTCCTACAATGAGCAGTTCTTC. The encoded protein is CASSLGAGTISSSYNEQFF.

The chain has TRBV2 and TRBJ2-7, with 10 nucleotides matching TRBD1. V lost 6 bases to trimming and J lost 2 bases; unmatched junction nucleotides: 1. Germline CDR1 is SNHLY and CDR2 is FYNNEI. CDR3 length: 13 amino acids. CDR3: CASRTGGPYEQYF. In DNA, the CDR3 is TGTGCCAGCAGGACAGGGGGCCCCTACGAGCAGTACTTC.